This T cell receptor (beta chain) was sequenced in a study of blood T cell repertoires in COVID-19. The CDR3 extends over 14 amino acids. V gave up 5 bases and J gave up 3 bases, with 14 bases separating them. Germline values: CDR1 SGHTA, CDR2 FQGNSA. Clones were sequenced by immunoSEQ multiplex PCR, and TCRdb holds only the in-frame ones, with some missing. Here the sample spans roughly 200,000 clones, 85% being singletons. Sequencing input: PBMCs or T cells enriched from blood (not recorded which). The chain recombines TRBV7-2 with TRBJ2-7; no reliable D call. This receptor was identified in a man in his forties or fifties who had recovered from COVID-19. The CDR3 loop is CASSDLVSLYEQYF. The DNA of the CDR3 is TGTGCCAGCAGCGATCTAGTTTCGCTCTACGAGCAGTACTTC.